The source of this T cell receptor beta chain is a study of T cells in Graves' hyperthyroidism and ophthalmopathy. This clonotype was observed many times. RNA transcripts gave rise to amplified TCR beta CDR3 regions. Using the HTBI primer set, a first-round RT-PCR was run on the TCR CDR3. TCRdb reprocessed the multiplex PCR reads with MiXCR, giving one entry per CDR3 protein. The table has about 540,000 distinct CDR3 sequences, around 46% seen once. V gave up 3 bases and J gave up 8 bases, with 7 bases separating them. Germline lookup yields CDR1 ENHRY and CDR2 SYGVKD. The CDR3 has 11 amino acids. The source of this sequence is a woman under 30 with Graves' hyperthyroidism. The V gene is TRBV10-3, the J gene TRBJ1-1, with a tentative D call TRBD1 (5 bases). Material for sequencing was peripheral blood or thyroid tissue (not recorded which). The CDR3 reads CAISDGAEAFF. CDR3 DNA sequence: TGTGCCATCAGTGATGGGGCAGAAGCTTTCTTT.